This is a list of T cell receptor beta chains from one sample in a study of identical twins. One entry per CDR3 protein, called by TCRdb with MiXCR from the 5' RACE reads. Of a few hundred thousand distinct CDR3 sequences in the sample, 9% to 10% were seen once. The sample consisted of naive T cells sorted from blood. Receptors originate from a woman in her fifties or sixties in good health. Each CDR3 is given with its conserved first and last residue. D genes are given only for firm matches. Some rows mark clone size as missing; the rest say once, few, many or name a class of expanded clone.

d_gene	abundance	v_gene	j_gene	CDR3nt	CDR3aa
-	many	TRBV3-1	TRBJ2-5	TGTGCCAGCAGTCCCTCTTACCCTAGAAGGGAGACCCAGTACTTC	CASSPSYPRRETQYF
TRBD2	-	TRBV7-2	TRBJ2-1	TGTGCCAGCAGCTTTCAGACTTTAAAACGCGGGAGGGTCTACAATGAGCAGTTCTTC	CASSFQTLKRGRVYNEQFF
TRBD1	few	TRBV2	TRBJ2-7	TGTGCCAGCAGTGAAATGGCGACAGGGGGTAGTTTTGGCTCCTACGAGCAGTACTTC	CASSEMATGGSFGSYEQYF
TRBD1	-	TRBV7-2	TRBJ1-1	TGTGCCAGCAGCACCGGACAGGCCACTGAAGCTTTCTTT	CASSTGQATEAFF
-	many	TRBV12-3/TRBV12-4	TRBJ1-2	TGTGCCAGCAGTTCAGGGTTTTGGAACTATGGCTACACCTTC	CASSSGFWNYGYTF
-	few	TRBV29-1	TRBJ2-3	TGCAGCGTTGAAAAGGGGAGCACAGATACGCAGTATTTT	CSVEKGSTDTQYF
-	few	TRBV12-5	TRBJ1-1	TGTGCTAGTGGTTTGGTTGGGGGGGGTTCGGCTTTCTTT	CASGLVGGGSAFF
-	few	TRBV30	TRBJ2-1	TGTGCCTGGGGCGGTGATGGCGGCTACAATGAGCAGTTCTTC	CAWGGDGGYNEQFF
-	many	TRBV4-1	TRBJ1-1	TGCGCCAGCAGCCTGCCCCCCCGGACAGAAAACACTGAAGCTTTCTTT	CASSLPPRTENTEAFF
-	-	TRBV25-1	TRBJ2-5	TGTGCCAGCAGTGGATCACAGCCCAGAGAGACCCAGTACTTC	CASSGSQPRETQYF
-	few	TRBV7-2	TRBJ2-1	TGTGCCAGCAGCTTAGACCTTGGGAGAGGAGATGAGCAGTTCTTC	CASSLDLGRGDEQFF
-	few	TRBV29-1	TRBJ1-1	TGCAGCGTTGGGGTTTTGGGCCACTTT	CSVGVLGHF
-	-	TRBV4-1	TRBJ2-1	TGCGCCAGCAGCCAAGTCACGAAGGGGAGCTCCTACAATGAGCAGTTCTTC	CASSQVTKGSSYNEQFF
-	many	TRBV20-1	TRBJ2-5	TGCAGTGCTAGAGCGGGAGTCTCCCAAGAGACCCAGTACTTC	CSARAGVSQETQYF
-	many	TRBV20-1	TRBJ2-5	TGCAGTGCTACCCGGACAGTCCAAGAGACCCAGTACTTC	CSATRTVQETQYF
-	few	TRBV6-2/TRBV6-3	TRBJ1-5	TGTGCCACCCACCAGGGAGGTAATCAGCCCCAGCATTTT	CATHQGGNQPQHF